A single sample gave rise to the 12 T cell receptor beta chains below, sequenced in a study of vaccination effects on CD4 cells after COVID-19 (dated by TCRdb to between 2021 and 2023). In the ViraFEST assay, PBMC were stimulated with viral peptide pools, and antigen-specific CD4+ T cell clonotypes were then identified by expansion using TCR sequencing. After less than eleven days of culture, CD4+ T cells were isolated with the EasySep CD4+ T cell isolation kit. Convalescent patients had PCR-confirmed SARS-CoV-2 infection between March and December 2020, before Alpha, Beta and Delta variants emerged in the United States. Their specific antigens are unknown. Receptors were amplified or captured by the immunoSEQ multiplex PCR assay. In its TCRdb copy, this immuneACCESS table keeps in-frame sequences only and misses some clones. Where compared with another copy, unresolved V genes explain less than half of these, and the others have no known cause. The sample includes around 49,000 clones, with approximately 70% observed a single time. Roughly 30% of the sample lies in the top ten.

This specimen consisted of CD4+ T cells from PBMCs cultured with a peptide pool, obtained before COVID-19 vaccination. Every receptor here comes from a human donor who had a prior SARS-CoV-2 infection.

The chain has TRBV5-5 and TRBJ1-2; 7 positions agree with TRBD1. V was clipped by 4 bases and J by 8 bases; unmatched bases: 14. This CDR3 region has 15 residues. The germline gives CDR1 SGHKS, CDR2 YYEKEE (reference sequence). CDR3 in amino acids: CASSDIYRGRSGYTF. CDR3 nucleotide sequence: TGTGCCAGCAGCGATATTTACAGGGGCAGGAGCGGCTACACCTTC.

This chain connects TRBV9 to TRBJ2-5; 12 bases align to TRBD2. This CDR3 region has 17 residues. Losses at the gene ends were 0 bases for V and 3 bases for J; bases not matched to a gene: 6. Germline CDR1 is SGDLS and CDR2 is YYNGEE. In nucleotides, the CDR3 is TGTGCCAGCAGCGTAGAACCCGGACTAGCGGGGAAAGAGACCCAGTACTTC. Residues: CASSVEPGLAGKETQYF.

The chain recombines TRBV27 with TRBJ1-5, with TRBD1 as a possible D gene (6 bases). This CDR3 is 14 amino acids long. The germline CDR1 and CDR2 sequences are MNHEY and SMNVEV (reference sequence). V dropped 6 bases and J dropped 7 bases, with 16 bases sitting between them. For the CDR3, the DNA is TGTGCCAGCAGCCTGTCTGGGGGGCACCAGCCCCAGCATTTT. Its protein is CASSLSGGHQPQHF.

The rearrangement uses TRBV7-2 and TRBJ2-4; 9 positions match TRBD2. The CDR3 extends over 14 amino acids. Germline V gene lookup returns CDR1 SGHTA and CDR2 FQGNSA. The ends lost 4 bases at V and 6 bases at J; junction bases unmatched: 4. The CDR3 protein is CASSSTSGGNIQYF. The CDR3 coding sequence is TGTGCCAGCAGCTCGACTAGCGGTGGAAACATTCAGTACTTC.

The V call is TRBV29-1, the J call TRBJ2-7, with 13 bases aligning to TRBD2. The CDR3 loop spans 16 amino acids. CDR1 SQVTM and CDR2 ANQGSEA come from the germline V gene. V shed 6 bases and J 0 bases; nucleotides not matched to a gene: 8. In nucleotides, the CDR3 is TGCAGCGTGGGGACTAGCGGGAAGAAGAGCTCCTACGAGCAGTACTTC. As protein: CSVGTSGKKSSYEQYF.

This clone has a single count. This rearrangement joins TRBV5-6 to TRBJ1-2; D may be TRBD1 (5 bases). V was pared by 6 bases and J by 2 bases, with 11 bases between. The CDR3 is 13 residues long. Looked up from germline, CDR1 is SGHDT and CDR2 is YYEEEE. CDR3 in DNA: TGTGCCAGCAATAGGGACGAAAACTATGGCTACACCTTC. Translating it yields CASNRDENYGYTF.

DNA of the CDR3: TGCGCCAGCAGCCTAAACACAGGGATCGCCGGGGAGCTGTTTTTT. It yields the protein CASSLNTGIAGELFF. The rearrangement joins TRBV5-1 to TRBJ2-2, with TRBD1 as a possible D gene (6 bases). V was cut by 4 bases and J by 6 bases, with 16 bases left in between. This CDR3 contains 15 residues. Germline CDR1 reads SGHRS; CDR2 reads YFSETQ.

The chain couples TRBV5-1 to TRBJ2-5, with D perhaps matching TRBD2 (7 bases). Germline CDR1 SGHRS, CDR2 YFSETQ. The CDR3 extends over 14 amino acids. Trimming shortened V by 8 bases and J by 3 bases, and 17 bases separated the two germline ends. CDR3 amino acids: CASRLGGLKETQYF. Written as DNA, the CDR3 is TGCGCCAGTCGGTTGGGGGGGCTTAAAGAGACCCAGTACTTC.

The genes are TRBV20-1 and TRBJ2-3; D gene uncertain. V lost 6 bases to trimming and J lost 4 bases, with 8 bases between them. CDR1 and CDR2 from the germline V gene are DFQATT and SNEGSKA (reference sequence). This CDR3 region has 11 residues. The CDR3 DNA sequence: TGCAGTGCCCAATTTGCAGATACGCAGTATTTT. Translating it yields CSAQFADTQYF.

This chain uses TRBV28 with TRBJ1-2, with 9 bases that match TRBD1. The V segment lost 2 bases and the J segment 4 bases; nucleotides outside the gene matches: 2. CDR1 is MDHEN and CDR2 is SYDVKM in the germline V gene. The CDR3 contains 14 residues. This CDR3 is CASSLLGQGYGYTF. The CDR3, as DNA: TGTGCCAGCAGTTTACTGGGACAGGGCTATGGCTACACCTTC.

This chain links TRBV30 with TRBJ2-1, with D perhaps matching TRBD1 or TRBD2 (5 bases each). Germline CDR1 reads GTSNPN; CDR2 reads SVGIG (reference sequence). CDR3 length equals 12 residues. The V gene lost 0 bases and the J gene lost 10 bases, with 10 bases spanning the gap. The CDR3 DNA is TGTGCCTGGAGTGTACGGGGCAGGGAGCAGTTCTTC. Translating gives CAWSVRGREQFF.

The rearrangement links TRBV5-1 to TRBJ1-2; 12 bases are shared with TRBD1. The CDR3 has 17 residues. Losses at the gene ends were 4 bases for V and 2 bases for J; bases not matched to a gene: 9. Germline CDR1 SGHRS, CDR2 YFSETQ. The CDR3 region is CASSISTGTGGNYGYTF. In DNA form, the CDR3 reads TGCGCCAGCAGCATATCGACAGGGACAGGGGGCAACTATGGCTACACCTTC.